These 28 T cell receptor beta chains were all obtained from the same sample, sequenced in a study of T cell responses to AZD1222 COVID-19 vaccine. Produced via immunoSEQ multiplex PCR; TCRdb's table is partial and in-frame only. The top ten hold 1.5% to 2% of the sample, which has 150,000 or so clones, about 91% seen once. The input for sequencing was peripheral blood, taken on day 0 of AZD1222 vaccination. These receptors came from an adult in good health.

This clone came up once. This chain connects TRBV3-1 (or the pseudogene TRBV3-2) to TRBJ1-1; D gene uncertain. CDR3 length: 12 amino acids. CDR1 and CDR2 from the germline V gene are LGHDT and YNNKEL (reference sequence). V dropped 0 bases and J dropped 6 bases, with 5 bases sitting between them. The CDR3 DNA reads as TGTGCCAGCAGCCAAGACACCTCTGAAGCTTTCTTT. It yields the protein CASSQDTSEAFF.

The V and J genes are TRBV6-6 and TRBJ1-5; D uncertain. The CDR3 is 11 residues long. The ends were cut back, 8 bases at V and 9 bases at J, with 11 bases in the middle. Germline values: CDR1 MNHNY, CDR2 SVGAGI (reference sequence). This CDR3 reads CASVRGGPQHF. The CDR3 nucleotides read TGTGCCAGCGTAAGAGGAGGGCCCCAGCATTTT.

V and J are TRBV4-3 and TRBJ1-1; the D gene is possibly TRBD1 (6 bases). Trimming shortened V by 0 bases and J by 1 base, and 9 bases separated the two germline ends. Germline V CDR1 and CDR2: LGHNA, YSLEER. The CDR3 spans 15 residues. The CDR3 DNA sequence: TGCGCCAGCAGCCAAGAAGACAGGTGGAACACTGAAGCTTTCTTT. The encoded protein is CASSQEDRWNTEAFF.

CDR3 nucleotide sequence: TGTGCCACCAGTGGGGGGGCGCGGTACGAGCAGTACTTC. Translating it yields CATSGGARYEQYF. V gene TRBV24-1 combines with J gene TRBJ2-7; D possibly matches TRBD1 or TRBD2 (6 bases each). With 5 bases removed from V and 4 bases from J, the gap between germline ends came to 11 bases. The germline CDR1 and CDR2 sequences are KGHDR and SFDVKD. The CDR3 is 13 amino acids.

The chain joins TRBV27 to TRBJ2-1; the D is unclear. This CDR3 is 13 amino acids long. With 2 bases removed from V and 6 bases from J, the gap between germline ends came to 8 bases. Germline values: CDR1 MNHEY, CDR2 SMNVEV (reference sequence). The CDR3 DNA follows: TGTGCCAGCAGTTTAGCACAGTTCAATGAGCAGTTCTTC. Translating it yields CASSLAQFNEQFF.

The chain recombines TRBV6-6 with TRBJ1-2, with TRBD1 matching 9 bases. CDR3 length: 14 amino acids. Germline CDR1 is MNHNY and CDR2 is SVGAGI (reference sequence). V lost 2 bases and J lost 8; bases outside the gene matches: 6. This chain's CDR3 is CASSYAGTGQGYTF. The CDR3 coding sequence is TGTGCCAGCAGTTACGCCGGGACAGGGCAAGGCTACACCTTC.

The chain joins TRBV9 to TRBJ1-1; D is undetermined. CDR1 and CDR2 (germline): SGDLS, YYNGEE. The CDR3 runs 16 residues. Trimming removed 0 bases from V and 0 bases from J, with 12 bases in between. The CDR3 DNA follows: TGTGCCAGCAGCGTAGGACGGAGTAGGCTGAACACTGAAGCTTTCTTT. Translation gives CASSVGRSRLNTEAFF.

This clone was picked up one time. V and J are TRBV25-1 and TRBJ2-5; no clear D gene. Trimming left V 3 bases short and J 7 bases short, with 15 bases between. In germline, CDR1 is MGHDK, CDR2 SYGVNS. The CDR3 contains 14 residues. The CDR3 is CASSDLARVGTQYF. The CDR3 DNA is TGTGCCAGCAGTGACTTGGCCAGAGTGGGGACCCAGTACTTC.

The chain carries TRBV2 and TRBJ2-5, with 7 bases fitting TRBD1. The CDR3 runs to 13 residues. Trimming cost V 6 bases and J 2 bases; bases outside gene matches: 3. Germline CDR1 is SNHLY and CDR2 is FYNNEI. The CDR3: CASRGTAQETQYF. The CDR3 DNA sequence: TGTGCCAGCAGAGGGACAGCTCAAGAGACCCAGTACTTC. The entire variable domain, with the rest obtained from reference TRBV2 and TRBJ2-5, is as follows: EPEVTQTPSHQVTQMGQEVILRCVPISNHLYFYWYRQILGQKVEFLVSFYNNEISEKSEIFDDQFSVERPDGSNFTLKIRSTKLEDSAMYFCASRGTAQETQYFGPGTRLLVL.

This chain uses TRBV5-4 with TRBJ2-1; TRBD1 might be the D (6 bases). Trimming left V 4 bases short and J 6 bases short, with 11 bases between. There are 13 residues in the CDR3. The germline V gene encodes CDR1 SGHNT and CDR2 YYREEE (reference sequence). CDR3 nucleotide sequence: TGTGCCAGCAGCCTGGACAGAGTCAATGAGCAGTTCTTC. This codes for CASSLDRVNEQFF. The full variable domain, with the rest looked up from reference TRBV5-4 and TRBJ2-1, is ETGVTQSPTHLIKTRGQQVTLRCSSQSGHNTVSWYQQALGQGPQFIFQYYREEENGRGNFPPRFSGLQFPNYSSELNVNALELDDSALYLCASSLDRVNEQFFGPGTRLTVL.

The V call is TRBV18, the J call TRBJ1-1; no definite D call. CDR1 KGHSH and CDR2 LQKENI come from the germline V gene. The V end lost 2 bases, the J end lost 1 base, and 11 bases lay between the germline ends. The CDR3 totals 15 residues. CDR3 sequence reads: CASSPIATTNTEAFF. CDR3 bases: TGTGCCAGCTCACCAATAGCAACCACGAACACTGAAGCTTTCTTT. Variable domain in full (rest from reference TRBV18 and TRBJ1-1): NAGVMQNPRHLVRRRGQEARLRCSPMKGHSHVYWYRQLPEEGLKFMVYLQKENIIDESGMPKERFSAEFPKEGPSILRIQQVVRGDSAAYFCASSPIATTNTEAFFGQGTRLTVV.

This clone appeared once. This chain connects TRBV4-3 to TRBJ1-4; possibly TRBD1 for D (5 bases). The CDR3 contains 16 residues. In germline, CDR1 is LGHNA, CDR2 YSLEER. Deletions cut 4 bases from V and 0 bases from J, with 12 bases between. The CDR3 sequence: CASSPGPGATNEKLFF. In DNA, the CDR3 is TGCGCCAGCAGCCCTGGGCCGGGGGCAACTAATGAAAAACTGTTTTTT.

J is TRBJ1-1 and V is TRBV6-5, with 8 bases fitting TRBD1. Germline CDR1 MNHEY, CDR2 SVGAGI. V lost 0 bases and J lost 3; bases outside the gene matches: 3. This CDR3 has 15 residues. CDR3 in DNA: TGTGCCAGCAGTTACTCGACAGGGGCAGACACTGAAGCTTTCTTT. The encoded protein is CASSYSTGADTEAFF.

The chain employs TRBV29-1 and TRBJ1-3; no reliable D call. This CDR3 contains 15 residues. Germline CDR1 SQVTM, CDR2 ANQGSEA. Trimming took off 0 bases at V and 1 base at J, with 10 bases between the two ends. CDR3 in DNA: TGCAGCGTTGAAGATGGCCACCTTTCTGGAAACACCATATATTTT. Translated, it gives CSVEDGHLSGNTIYF.

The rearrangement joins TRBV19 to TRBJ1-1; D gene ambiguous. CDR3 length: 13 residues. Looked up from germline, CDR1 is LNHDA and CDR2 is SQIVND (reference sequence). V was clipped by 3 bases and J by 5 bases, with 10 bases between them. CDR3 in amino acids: CASSMEGRTEAFF. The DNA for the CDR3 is TGTGCCAGTAGTATGGAGGGTCGGACTGAAGCTTTCTTT.

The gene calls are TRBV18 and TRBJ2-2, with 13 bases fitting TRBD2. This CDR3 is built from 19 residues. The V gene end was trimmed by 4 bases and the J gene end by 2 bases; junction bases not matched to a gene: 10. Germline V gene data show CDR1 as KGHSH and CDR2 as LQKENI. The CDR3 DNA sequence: TGTGCCAGCTCACGAACTCGACTAGCGGGGGGCCTCAACACCGGGGAGCTGTTTTTT. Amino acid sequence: CASSRTRLAGGLNTGELFF.

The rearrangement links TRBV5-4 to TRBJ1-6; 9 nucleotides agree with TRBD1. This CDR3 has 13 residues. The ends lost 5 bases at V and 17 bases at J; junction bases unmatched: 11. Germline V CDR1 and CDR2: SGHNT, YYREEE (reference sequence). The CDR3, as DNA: TGTGCCAGCAGGACCCGGGACAGGGAGTATGTCCACTTT. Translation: CASRTRDREYVHF.

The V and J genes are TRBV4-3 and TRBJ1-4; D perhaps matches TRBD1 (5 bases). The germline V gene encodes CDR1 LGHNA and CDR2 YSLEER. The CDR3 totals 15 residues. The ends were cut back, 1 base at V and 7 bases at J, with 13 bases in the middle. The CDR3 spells CASSQGPGVAEKLFF. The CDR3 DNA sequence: TGCGCCAGCAGCCAAGGCCCGGGGGTGGCTGAAAAACTGTTTTTT.

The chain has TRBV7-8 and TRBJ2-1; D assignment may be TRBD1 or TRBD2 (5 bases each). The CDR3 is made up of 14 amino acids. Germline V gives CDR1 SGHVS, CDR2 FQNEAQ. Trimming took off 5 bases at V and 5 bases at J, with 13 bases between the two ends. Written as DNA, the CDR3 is TGTGCCAGCAGCGCTATGGGACCGAACAATGAGCAGTTCTTC. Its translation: CASSAMGPNNEQFF.

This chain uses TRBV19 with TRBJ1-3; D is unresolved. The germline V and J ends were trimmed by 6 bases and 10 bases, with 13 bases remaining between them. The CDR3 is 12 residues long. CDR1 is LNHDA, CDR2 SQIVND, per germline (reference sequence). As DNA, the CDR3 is TGTGCCAGTAGCGCCTCTATTCGGACCATATATTTT. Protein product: CASSASIRTIYF.

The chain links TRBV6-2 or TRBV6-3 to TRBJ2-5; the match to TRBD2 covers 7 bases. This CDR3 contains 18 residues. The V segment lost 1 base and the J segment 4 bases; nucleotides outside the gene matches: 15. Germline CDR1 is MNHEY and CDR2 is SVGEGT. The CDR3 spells CASSYLGGTPYIIETQYF. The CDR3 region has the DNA TGTGCCAGCAGTTACTTGGGGGGGACCCCCTATATCATAGAGACCCAGTACTTC.

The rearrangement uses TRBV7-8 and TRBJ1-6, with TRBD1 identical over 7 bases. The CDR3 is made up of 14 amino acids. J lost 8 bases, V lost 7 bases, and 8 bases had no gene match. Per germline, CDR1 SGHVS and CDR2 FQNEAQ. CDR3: CASTPGTADSPLHF. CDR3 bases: TGTGCCAGCACCCCAGGGACAGCGGATTCACCCCTCCACTTT.

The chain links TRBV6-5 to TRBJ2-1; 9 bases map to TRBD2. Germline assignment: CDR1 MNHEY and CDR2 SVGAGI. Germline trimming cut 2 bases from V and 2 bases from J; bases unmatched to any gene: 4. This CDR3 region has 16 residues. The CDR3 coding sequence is TGTGCCAGCAGTTACCAGGGCGGGGGGGCCTACAATGAGCAGTTCTTC. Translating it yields CASSYQGGGAYNEQFF.

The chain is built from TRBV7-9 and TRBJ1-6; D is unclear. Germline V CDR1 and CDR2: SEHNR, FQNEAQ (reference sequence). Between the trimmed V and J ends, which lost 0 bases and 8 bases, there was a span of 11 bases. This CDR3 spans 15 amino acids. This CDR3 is CASSLAHGPDSPLHF. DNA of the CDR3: TGTGCCAGCAGCTTAGCGCACGGGCCGGATTCACCCCTCCACTTT.

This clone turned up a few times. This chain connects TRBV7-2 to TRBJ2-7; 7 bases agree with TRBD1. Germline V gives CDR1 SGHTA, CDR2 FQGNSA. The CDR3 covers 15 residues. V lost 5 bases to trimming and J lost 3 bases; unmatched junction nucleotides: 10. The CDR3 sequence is CASSVTGTALYEQYF. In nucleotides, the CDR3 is TGTGCCAGCAGCGTAACCGGGACAGCCCTCTACGAGCAGTACTTC.

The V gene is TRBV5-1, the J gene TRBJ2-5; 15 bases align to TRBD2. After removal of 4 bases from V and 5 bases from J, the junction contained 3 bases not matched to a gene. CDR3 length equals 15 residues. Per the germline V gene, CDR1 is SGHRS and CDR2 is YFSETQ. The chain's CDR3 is CASSIGTSGRETQYF. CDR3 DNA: TGCGCCAGCAGCATAGGGACTAGCGGGAGGGAGACCCAGTACTTC.

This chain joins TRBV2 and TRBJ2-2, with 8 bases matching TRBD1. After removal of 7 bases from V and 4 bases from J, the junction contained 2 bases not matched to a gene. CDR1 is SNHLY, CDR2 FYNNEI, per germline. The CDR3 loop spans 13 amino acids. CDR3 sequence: CASNRGFTGELFF. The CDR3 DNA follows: TGTGCCAGCAACAGGGGGTTCACCGGGGAGCTGTTTTTT.

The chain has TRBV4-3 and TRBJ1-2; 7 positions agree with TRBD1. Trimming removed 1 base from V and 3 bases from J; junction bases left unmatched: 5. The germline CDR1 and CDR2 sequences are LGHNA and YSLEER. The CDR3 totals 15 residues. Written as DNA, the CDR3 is TGCGCCAGCAGCCAAGCGACAGGGAACTACTATGGCTACACCTTC. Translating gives CASSQATGNYYGYTF.